The entry below describes one T cell receptor (beta chain). Its antigen is not identified. Every cDNA TCR molecule received its own unique molecular identifier. From the 5' RACE reads, TCRdb called clonotypes with MiXCR, one entry per CDR3 protein. Of almost 75,000 distinct CDR3 sequences listed, about an eighth are singletons. This sample stems from a study of spatial heterogeneity in lung cancer. Study details: The study consistently detected more beta-chain than alpha-chain sequences.

In germline, CDR1 is WSHSY, CDR2 SAAADI. The junction had 5 bases not matched to a gene; V was cut back by 4 bases and J by 6 bases. CDR3 length: 13 amino acids. Findings and caveats of the study: Ubiquitous, expanded tumor-derived TCRs were more frequently observed in blood at resection than at follow-up.

Noted time point: sample taken at primary tumor resection. Researchers sequenced whole RNA taken from tumor, nontumor lung or frozen PBMC without sorting. A total of around 76 untreated early-stage non-small cell lung cancer patients served as donors. The V call is TRBV10-2, the J call TRBJ1-2, with TRBD1 matching over 7 bases. The material was PBMCs, obtained at surgery. This clonotype was sampled from a male donor with early-stage non-small cell lung cancer. Written as DNA, the CDR3 is TGCGCCAGCAGTGCCCGACAGGGAGATGGCTACACCTTC. It translates to CASSARQGDGYTF.